Listed below are T cell receptor beta chains from one sample, sequenced in a study of human versus mouse CDR3 diversity and MHC coevolution. Using immunoSEQ multiplex PCR, the repertoire was profiled, and TCRdb retains in-frame clones only, with some absent. The data show some 80,000 clones, with 92% seen just once and less than 0.19% held by the top ten. Sequenced input: naive CD4+ T cells from blood. These receptors came from a person aged 30 to 69 in good health. The CDR3 runs from the conserved cysteine through the conserved F or W. D genes are given only for firm matches. A clone size is listed for some rows: how often the clone was seen (once, few, many), or a class if it is expanded.

j_call: TRBJ2-1
v_call: TRBV4-1
d_call: TRBD2
clone_size: -
cdr3_nt: TGCGCCAGCAGCCAAAGCGCGGGGGGGCTCATTGAGCAGTTCTTC
cdr3_aa: CASSQSAGGLIEQFF

j_call: TRBJ2-7
v_call: TRBV4-2
d_call: TRBD2
clone_size: -
cdr3_nt: TGTGCCAGCAGCCGCTCGGGAGGGGATCAGGGCCTCGAGCAGTACTTC
cdr3_aa: CASSRSGGDQGLEQYF

j_call: TRBJ2-2
v_call: TRBV15
d_call: TRBD2
clone_size: -
cdr3_nt: TGTGCCACCAGCACCTATAGCGGGGGGGCCTCTGGGGAGCTGTTTTTT
cdr3_aa: CATSTYSGGASGELFF

j_call: TRBJ1-2
v_call: TRBV28
d_call: -
clone_size: once
cdr3_nt: TGTGCCAGCAGCGAGGACAGATTCTCCTATGGCTACACCTTC
cdr3_aa: CASSEDRFSYGYTF

j_call: TRBJ2-3
v_call: TRBV15
d_call: TRBD2
clone_size: once
cdr3_nt: TGTGCCACCAGCAGGGTTAGGACTAGCGGATCAGATACGCAGTATTTT
cdr3_aa: CATSRVRTSGSDTQYF

j_call: TRBJ1-1
v_call: TRBV18
d_call: TRBD1
clone_size: -
cdr3_nt: TGTGCCAGCTCACCACCGGGACAGCCCACTGAAGCTTTCTTT
cdr3_aa: CASSPPGQPTEAFF

j_call: TRBJ2-7
v_call: TRBV7-2
d_call: -
clone_size: -
cdr3_nt: TGTGCCAGCAGACGAGCGGGTCCCTCCTCCTACGAGCAGTACTTC
cdr3_aa: CASRRAGPSSYEQYF

j_call: TRBJ2-3
v_call: TRBV19
d_call: TRBD1
clone_size: -
cdr3_nt: TGTGCCAGTAGTATCCGGGGAGACGCGAGGGGGCCAGATACGCAGTATTTT
cdr3_aa: CASSIRGDARGPDTQYF

j_call: TRBJ1-5
v_call: TRBV6-5
d_call: -
clone_size: -
cdr3_nt: TGTGCCAGCAGTGGGGCCTCTTGGCCCCAGCATTTT
cdr3_aa: CASSGASWPQHF

j_call: TRBJ2-7
v_call: TRBV14
d_call: -
clone_size: -
cdr3_nt: TGTGCCAGCAGCCAACGCCTAGGGCGGGGCTTCTACGAGCAGTACTTC
cdr3_aa: CASSQRLGRGFYEQYF

j_call: TRBJ1-2
v_call: TRBV6-1
d_call: -
clone_size: -
cdr3_nt: TGTGCCAGCATCGGACAGACGACCTATGGCTACACCTTC
cdr3_aa: CASIGQTTYGYTF

j_call: TRBJ1-2
v_call: TRBV5-1
d_call: TRBD1
clone_size: -
cdr3_nt: TGCGCCAGCAGTCCTTCCGGGACAGGGGGCCTAAGGGACTATGGCTACACCTTC
cdr3_aa: CASSPSGTGGLRDYGYTF

j_call: TRBJ1-2
v_call: TRBV6-1
d_call: TRBD1
clone_size: -
cdr3_nt: TGTGCCAGCAGCCGGGACAGGGGGCGAAGTGGCTACACCTTC
cdr3_aa: CASSRDRGRSGYTF

j_call: TRBJ1-5
v_call: TRBV19
d_call: -
clone_size: once
cdr3_nt: TGTGCCAGTAGTATGAACAGGGTGTTAGATCAGCCCCAGCATTTT
cdr3_aa: CASSMNRVLDQPQHF

j_call: TRBJ1-5
v_call: TRBV5-5
d_call: TRBD1
clone_size: -
cdr3_nt: TGTGCCAGCAGCTTACAGGGGGCCAGCAATCAGCCCCAGCATTTT
cdr3_aa: CASSLQGASNQPQHF

j_call: TRBJ2-1
v_call: TRBV27
d_call: -
clone_size: -
cdr3_nt: TGTGCCAGCAGTTTCATTAGCTCCTACAATGAGCAGTTCTTC
cdr3_aa: CASSFISSYNEQFF

j_call: TRBJ1-1
v_call: TRBV11-2
d_call: -
clone_size: -
cdr3_nt: TGTGCCAGCAGCTTATATCCACGGGGGAACACTGAAGCTTTCTTT
cdr3_aa: CASSLYPRGNTEAFF

j_call: TRBJ1-1
v_call: TRBV28
d_call: TRBD1
clone_size: -
cdr3_nt: TGTGCCAGCAGCCCGACAGGGGTGGCCACTGAAGCTTTCTTT
cdr3_aa: CASSPTGVATEAFF

j_call: TRBJ2-7
v_call: TRBV18
d_call: TRBD1
clone_size: once
cdr3_nt: TGTGCCAGCTCACAATTACCGGGACAGGGAGGCGAGCAGTACTTC
cdr3_aa: CASSQLPGQGGEQYF

j_call: TRBJ1-6
v_call: TRBV19
d_call: -
clone_size: -
cdr3_nt: TGTGCCAGTAGTACCACGGGGTACAATTCACCCCTCCACTTT
cdr3_aa: CASSTTGYNSPLHF